Below, 23 T cell receptor beta chains from the same sample are listed, as sequenced in a study of CD8+CD57+ T cells in acquired aplastic anemia. Patients chosen for sequencing had shown CD8+CD57+ cell expansion by flow cytometry. Genomic DNA served as template for TCR beta VDJ and CDR3 profiling. TCRdb called the reads again in MiXCR, with one record for every CDR3 protein. This sample carries about 180,000 distinct CDR3 sequences, roughly 65% of them seen once, and the ten largest clones take more than 40%. Sequenced input: sorted CD4+, CD8+, or CD8+CD57+ T cells (not recorded which) from PBMCs. Source of these receptors: a human donor with aplastic anemia.

V gene TRBV7-2 combines with J gene TRBJ2-3; possibly TRBD2 for D (6 bases). Trimming cost V 1 base and J 5 bases, with 7 bases left between them. Germline V gene sequence: CDR1 SGHTA, CDR2 FQGNSA. The length of the CDR3 is 13 residues. The CDR3: CASSLGSGDTQYF. In nucleotides, the CDR3 is TGTGCCAGCAGCTTAGGTAGCGGAGATACGCAGTATTTT. Complete variable domain (other parts from reference TRBV7-2 and TRBJ2-3): GAGVSQSPSNKVTEKGKDVELRCDPISGHTALYWYRQSLGQGLEFLIYFQGNSAPDKSGLPSDRFSAERTGGSVSTLTIQRTQQEDSAVYLCASSLGSGDTQYFGPGTRLTVL.

The V call is TRBV10-3, the J call TRBJ1-2; TRBD1 matches at 11 bases. The CDR3 spans 14 residues. Germline CDR1 and CDR2: ENHRY and SYGVKD. The V and J ends lost 6 bases and 5 bases, in that order; junction bases with no gene match: 5. The CDR3, as DNA: TGTGCCATCAGGGGACAGGGGGTTCAGTATGGCTACACCTTC. Translating it yields CAIRGQGVQYGYTF.

The V call is TRBV29-1, the J call TRBJ1-1, with 8 bases fitting TRBD1. CDR1 and CDR2 (germline): SQVTM, ANQGSEA. This CDR3 has 12 residues. J was trimmed by 11 bases and V by 3 bases; bases with no gene match: 8. The CDR3 region has the DNA TGCAGCGTTGATCCAGGGGGCGATAGGGCTTTCTTT. It specifies CSVDPGGDRAFF.

This clonotype was seen at least ten times. J is TRBJ2-7 and V is TRBV13; D might be TRBD2 (7 bases). This CDR3 comprises 14 residues. The germline gives CDR1 PRHDT, CDR2 FYEKMQ (reference sequence). Trimming removed 6 bases from V and 5 bases from J, with 17 bases in between. The CDR3 loop is CASREAGAPNEQYF. CDR3 bases: TGTGCCAGCAGGGAGGCGGGGGCCCCCAACGAGCAGTACTTC. The full variable domain, completed using reference TRBV13 and TRBJ2-7, is AAGVIQSPRHLIKEKRETATLKCYPIPRHDTVYWYQQGPGQDPQFLISFYEKMQSDKGSIPDRFSAQQFSDYHSELNMSSLELGDSALYFCASREAGAPNEQYFGPGTRLTVT.

The chain joins TRBV24-1 to TRBJ2-1; D gene ambiguous. The CDR3 is made up of 16 amino acids. Germline CDR1 KGHDR, CDR2 SFDVKD. The V end lost 4 bases, the J end lost 0 bases, and 12 bases lay between the germline ends. The DNA of the CDR3 is TGTGCCACCAGTGACCGGTCACCAAGCTCCTACAATGAGCAGTTCTTC. Residues: CATSDRSPSSYNEQFF.

V and J are TRBV9 and TRBJ2-3; 10 positions agree with TRBD1. In germline, CDR1 is SGDLS, CDR2 YYNGEE. The V segment lost 0 bases and the J segment 4 bases; nucleotides outside the gene matches: 5. This CDR3 is built from 16 residues. CDR3 amino acids: CASSVEGTGVSDTQYF. CDR3 bases: TGTGCCAGCAGCGTAGAAGGGACAGGGGTTTCAGATACGCAGTATTTT.

Only a few counts were recorded for this clonotype. The genes are TRBV7-6 and TRBJ2-7, with unresolved D. The CDR3 totals 12 residues. V was shortened by 5 bases and J by 0 bases, with 5 bases between the two germline ends. Germline V gene data show CDR1 as SGHVS and CDR2 as FNYEAQ. CDR3 loop: CASSAYSYEQYF. The CDR3 nucleotides read TGTGCCAGCAGCGCGTACTCCTACGAGCAGTACTTC.

The J gene is TRBJ2-5, the V gene TRBV9; 10 nucleotides align to TRBD2. Germline CDR1 reads SGDLS; CDR2 reads YYNGEE. The CDR3 contains 15 residues. V shed 4 bases, J shed 5 bases, and the junction held 8 bases outside the gene matches. The CDR3 spells CASSTSGASRETQYF. The DNA of the CDR3 is TGTGCCAGCAGCACTAGCGGGGCTTCGAGGGAGACCCAGTACTTC. The full variable domain, completed using reference TRBV9 and TRBJ2-5, is DSGVTQTPKHLITATGQRVTLRCSPRSGDLSVYWYQQSLDQGLQFLIQYYNGEERAKGNILERFSAQQFPDLHSELNLSSLELGDSALYFCASSTSGASRETQYFGPGTRLLVL.

J is TRBJ1-2 and V is TRBV20-1, with D possibly matching TRBD1 (6 bases). Looked up from germline, CDR1 is DFQATT and CDR2 is SNEGSKA (reference sequence). Trimming left V 0 bases short and J 4 bases short, with 12 bases between. The CDR3 covers 14 residues. The CDR3 here is CSARDRGALYGYTF. Written as DNA, the CDR3 is TGCAGTGCTAGAGATCGGGGGGCACTCTATGGCTACACCTTC.

This clonotype showed up just once. J is TRBJ1-2 and V is TRBV2; possibly TRBD1 for D (6 bases). V dropped 11 bases and J dropped 4 bases, with 14 bases sitting between them. Germline lookup yields CDR1 SNHLY and CDR2 FYNNEI. CDR3 size: 12 residues. This CDR3 is CARNRGTYGYTF. In DNA, the CDR3 is TGTGCCCGAAATAGGGGGACCTATGGCTACACCTTC. Together with reference TRBV2 and TRBJ1-2, the CDR3 gives the full variable domain: EPEVTQTPSHQVTQMGQEVILRCVPISNHLYFYWYRQILGQKVEFLVSFYNNEISEKSEIFDDQFSVERPDGSNFTLKIRSTKLEDSAMYFCARNRGTYGYTFGSGTRLTVV.

A few counts support this clonotype. The rearrangement joins TRBV7-8 to TRBJ2-7; D unclear. Germline values: CDR1 SGHVS, CDR2 FQNEAQ. V was trimmed by 1 base and J by 3 bases, leaving 10 bases between them. The CDR3 loop spans 14 amino acids. For the CDR3, the DNA is TGTGCCAGCAGCTTAGTTGCATTGGGCTACGAGCAGTACTTC. This codes for CASSLVALGYEQYF.

As regards this clonotype: A much more abundant neighbour one base away suggests this may be a read error. V is TRBV25-1 and J is TRBJ2-7; D may be TRBD1 (6 bases). CDR1 is MGHDK, CDR2 SYGVNS, per germline. The CDR3 has 12 residues. The CDR3: CAWGRRSYGQYF. The DNA of the CDR3 is TGTGCCTGGGGGCGGAGATCCTACGGGCAGTACTTC.

This clonotype occurred many times. V usage is TRBV10-1 and J usage is TRBJ2-7; D unclear. Germline-derived CDR1 and CDR2 are WNHNN and SYGVQD (reference sequence). The CDR3 has 13 amino acids. Trimming left V 7 bases short and J 0 bases short, with 10 bases between. The CDR3, as DNA: TGCGCCAGCAAGGGCGAGAGCTCCTACGAGCAGTACTTC. It specifies CASKGESSYEQYF.

V gene TRBV9 combines with J gene TRBJ2-5; possibly TRBD1 for D (5 bases). Between the trimmed V and J ends, which lost 0 bases and 5 bases, there was a span of 8 bases. This CDR3 has 13 amino acids. Germline values: CDR1 SGDLS, CDR2 YYNGEE. CDR3 amino acids: CASSVEGAETQYF. The CDR3 bases are TGTGCCAGCAGCGTAGAAGGGGCGGAGACCCAGTACTTC.

The chain uses TRBV7-2 and TRBJ1-6; tentatively, D is TRBD1 (5 bases). The germline V gene encodes CDR1 SGHTA and CDR2 FQGNSA. The V end was cut by 3 bases, the J end by 7 bases, with 13 bases between. CDR3 length: 15 residues. The CDR3 region has the DNA TGTGCCAGCAGCTTTGGTCAGGGCCCGAATTCACCCCTCCACTTT. This sequence encodes CASSFGQGPNSPLHF. The full variable domain, its missing parts supplied by reference TRBV7-2 and TRBJ1-6, is GAGVSQSPSNKVTEKGKDVELRCDPISGHTALYWYRQSLGQGLEFLIYFQGNSAPDKSGLPSDRFSAERTGGSVSTLTIQRTQQEDSAVYLCASSFGQGPNSPLHFGNGTRLTVT.

The CDR3 coding sequence is TGTGCCAGCAGCTCCCCTAGCTCCTACGAGCAGTACTTC. It is translated as CASSSPSSYEQYF. This chain joins TRBV7-9 and TRBJ2-7; D remains unclear. V was shortened by 4 bases and J by 0 bases, with 7 bases between the two germline ends. This CDR3 spans 13 amino acids. CDR1 and CDR2 (germline): SEHNR, FQNEAQ (reference sequence).

Only a few counts were recorded for this clonotype. The chain couples TRBV25-1 to TRBJ2-7; D gene ambiguous. This CDR3 is built from 13 residues. Germline V gives CDR1 MGHDK, CDR2 SYGVNS. With 6 bases removed from V and 1 base from J, the gap between germline ends came to 10 bases. CDR3 sequence: CASSLVPSYEQYF. CDR3 DNA: TGTGCCAGCAGCTTAGTGCCTTCCTACGAGCAGTACTTC.

The table lists this clonotype with a few counts. The rearrangement uses TRBV10-3 and TRBJ2-7; 10 bases are a match to TRBD1. Germline V lookup: CDR1 ENHRY, CDR2 SYGVKD. The CDR3 length is 17 residues. The V and J ends lost 0 bases and 6 bases, in that order; junction bases with no gene match: 11. This CDR3 is CAISESGTGVKFGEQYF. The CDR3 DNA reads as TGTGCCATCAGTGAGTCAGGGACAGGGGTTAAGTTTGGCGAGCAGTACTTC.

The V gene is TRBV7-6, the J gene TRBJ2-7; D remains ambiguous. V was trimmed by 5 bases and J by 0 bases, leaving 11 bases between them. CDR1 is SGHVS, CDR2 FNYEAQ, per germline. The CDR3 consists of 14 residues. The CDR3 loop is CASSRGGPSYEQYF. CDR3 bases: TGTGCCAGCAGCCGTGGCGGACCCTCCTACGAGCAGTACTTC.

V is TRBV20-1 and J is TRBJ2-7, with D possibly TRBD2 on 6 matching bases. The CDR3 totals 14 residues. The V gene lost 2 bases and the J gene lost 0 bases, with 11 bases spanning the gap. Per germline, CDR1 DFQATT and CDR2 SNEGSKA (reference sequence). CDR3 sequence (DNA): TGCAGTGCTAGAAATGAAGCGGGCTCCTACGAGCAGTACTTC. Residues: CSARNEAGSYEQYF.

The chain recombines TRBV5-1 with TRBJ2-7; 12 bases are shared with TRBD1. Trimming took 4 bases from V and 5 from J; bases not matched to a gene: 7. Germline assignment: CDR1 SGHRS and CDR2 YFSETQ. This CDR3 has 15 amino acids. The CDR3 bases are TGCGCCAGCAGCCGGGGGGGACAGGGGGCCCACGAGCAGTACTTC. Its protein is CASSRGGQGAHEQYF.

The CDR3: CASSFGSGGTNYGYTF. CDR3 coding DNA: TGCGCCAGCAGCTTCGGTAGCGGGGGGACCAACTATGGCTACACCTTC. The chain joins TRBV4-1 to TRBJ1-2; tentative D call: TRBD1 (5 bases). The CDR3 is made up of 16 amino acids. In germline, CDR1 is MGHRA, CDR2 YSYEKL. V was pared by 5 bases and J by 2 bases, with 18 bases between.

This chain links TRBV2 with TRBJ2-1; D is ambiguous. The CDR3 has 14 residues. Germline V gene data show CDR1 as SNHLY and CDR2 as FYNNEI. V lost 2 bases and J lost 6, with 11 bases in between. CDR3 loop: CASSELAGLNEQFF. The CDR3 nucleotides are TGTGCCAGCAGTGAATTGGCAGGCCTCAATGAGCAGTTCTTC.